A selection of T cell receptor beta chains follows, all from one sample in a study of T cells in Graves' hyperthyroidism and ophthalmopathy. MiXCR, applied by TCRdb to the multiplex PCR reads, yields one record per CDR3 protein. The data hold under 350,000 distinct CDR3 sequences, with roughly an eighth observed a single time. Sequencing was done on a sample of blood. The receptors were sampled from a woman aged 40-49 years with Graves' hyperthyroidism. Both conserved end residues are part of each CDR3. The order of the fields is D gene, V gene, CDR3 length, CDR3 protein. D genes are given only for firm matches.

TRBD1 | TRBV12-3/TRBV12-4 | 16 | CASSLEAGTGGGKLFF
. | TRBV2 | 14 | CASSGWGSKEKLFF
TRBD2 | TRBV6-9 | 14 | CASSAGGNTDTQYF
. | TRBV29-1 | 11 | CSVAGNYGYTF
TRBD2 | TRBV7-9 | 15 | CASSLRTSGHNEQFF
. | TRBV30 | 15 | CAWSVSRNSGNTIYF
. | TRBV2 | 14 | CASSTDRSGYEQYF
. | TRBV5-1 | 12 | CASSFNQETQYF
. | TRBV6-1 | 16 | CASRTSTTGENSPLHF
TRBD1 | TRBV19 | 16 | CASSIGNPGGITEAFF
TRBD2 | TRBV6-2/TRBV6-3 | 16 | CASNQGSGPTKETQYF
. | TRBV6-1 | 16 | CASSRRRTSGANVLTF
TRBD2 | TRBV19 | 13 | CASSGGLKETQYF
TRBD1 | TRBV24-1 | 15 | CATSDPRQGGDEQFF
. | TRBV27 | 14 | CASSLNRRQETQYF
. | TRBV4-2 | 15 | CASSQVVGEEETQYF
TRBD2 | TRBV7-8 | 16 | CASSFSLAGPYNEQFF
TRBD1 | TRBV5-5 | 15 | CASSTRDRGYNEQFF
TRBD1 | TRBV10-3 | 13 | CAISGQGAVEQYF